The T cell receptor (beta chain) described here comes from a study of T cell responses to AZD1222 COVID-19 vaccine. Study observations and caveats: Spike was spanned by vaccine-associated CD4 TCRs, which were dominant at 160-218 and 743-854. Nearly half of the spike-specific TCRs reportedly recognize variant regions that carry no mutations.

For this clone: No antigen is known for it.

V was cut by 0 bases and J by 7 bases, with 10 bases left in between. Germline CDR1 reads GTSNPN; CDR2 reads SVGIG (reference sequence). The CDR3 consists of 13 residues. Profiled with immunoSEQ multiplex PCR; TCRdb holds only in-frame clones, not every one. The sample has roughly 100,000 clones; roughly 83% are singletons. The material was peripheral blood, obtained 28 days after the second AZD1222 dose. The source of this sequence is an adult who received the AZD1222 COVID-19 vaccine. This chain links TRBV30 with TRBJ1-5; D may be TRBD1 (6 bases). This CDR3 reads CAWSVGGGQPQHF. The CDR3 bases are TGTGCCTGGAGTGTAGGGGGTGGACAGCCCCAGCATTTT.